These 18 T cell receptor beta chains originate from one sample sequenced in a study of blood T cell repertoires in COVID-19. Sequencing was performed with immunoSEQ multiplex PCR; in TCRdb, only in-frame clones are kept and a portion is missing. The sample has approximately 250,000 clones, around nine tenths seen once. The sample was peripheral blood. The origin of the receptors is a woman in her sixties who had recovered from COVID-19.

This sequence joins TRBV5-4 and TRBJ2-5; 9 bases are a match to TRBD2. Germline CDR1 SGHNT, CDR2 YYREEE (reference sequence). Germline trimming cut 2 bases from V and 1 base from J; bases unmatched to any gene: 6. This CDR3 region has 16 residues. The CDR3 DNA reads TGTGCCAGCAGCTTCCGCGCGGGGGGGGGCCAAGAGACCCAGTACTTC. Residues: CASSFRAGGGQETQYF.

This chain links TRBV28 with TRBJ2-7; 8 bases are a match to TRBD1. V shed 2 bases, J shed 9 bases, and the junction held 6 bases outside the gene matches. Germline V gene lookup returns CDR1 MDHEN and CDR2 SYDVKM. This CDR3 is 13 amino acids long. CDR3 region: CASSLGQGARQYF. For the CDR3, the DNA is TGTGCCAGCAGTTTAGGGCAGGGGGCGCGGCAGTACTTC.

The chain employs TRBV18 and TRBJ2-1, with 13 bases lining up with TRBD2. The CDR3 covers 16 residues. Germline assignment: CDR1 KGHSH and CDR2 LQKENI. V trimming: 2 bases; J trimming: 6 bases; junction bases outside the gene matches: 4. The CDR3 nucleotides are TGTGCCAGCTCACCAGGACTAGCGGGGGTGTCCAATGAGCAGTTCTTC. Translated, it gives CASSPGLAGVSNEQFF.

On this clone: This sample includes further DNA sequences coding for the same CDR3. This chain links TRBV3-1 (or the pseudogene TRBV3-2) with TRBJ2-3, with TRBD2 identical over 8 bases. Looked up from germline, CDR1 is LGHDT and CDR2 is YNNKEL (reference sequence). This CDR3 comprises 14 residues. Trimming cost V 1 base and J 6 bases; bases outside gene matches: 3. The CDR3 here is CASSQAGGPDTQYF. DNA for the CDR3: TGTGCCAGCAGCCAAGCGGGGGGGCCCGATACGCAGTATTTT.

The chain recombines TRBV7-2 with TRBJ2-5, with 12 nucleotides matching TRBD2. The germline gives CDR1 SGHTA, CDR2 FQGNSA. The junction had 8 bases not matched to a gene; V was cut back by 1 base and J by 14 bases. This CDR3 region has 14 residues. The chain's CDR3 is CASSLELAGGPRYF. The CDR3 DNA reads as TGTGCCAGCAGCTTAGAACTAGCGGGGGGCCCTCGTTACTTC.

V gene TRBV5-8 combines with J gene TRBJ2-1; 12 bases agree with TRBD2. V trimming: 0 bases; J trimming: 1 base; junction bases outside the gene matches: 8. CDR3 length equals 19 residues. The germline V gene encodes CDR1 SGHTS and CDR2 YDEGEE. The CDR3 nucleotides read TGTGCCAGCAGCTTGGCATCTAGCGGGGGGGCGAGTTCCTACAATGAGCAGTTCTTC. Its protein is CASSLASSGGASSYNEQFF.

This clone was recorded once. J is TRBJ1-1 and V is TRBV6-4; D gene uncertain. CDR1 MRHNA and CDR2 SNTAGT come from the germline V gene. The V end was cut by 6 bases, the J end by 0 bases, with 8 bases between. This CDR3 has 13 amino acids. The CDR3 here is CASSREMNTEAFF. CDR3 sequence (DNA): TGTGCCAGCAGCCGAGAGATGAACACTGAAGCTTTCTTT.

This sequence joins TRBV7-2 and TRBJ2-3, with 8 bases lining up with TRBD2. Germline loops: CDR1 SGHTA, CDR2 FQGNSA. The CDR3 has 15 residues. Trimming took 2 bases from V and 6 from J; bases not matched to a gene: 7. CDR3 DNA: TGTGCCAGCAGCTTAACGGGGGGGAGGATGGATACGCAGTATTTT. Amino acid sequence: CASSLTGGRMDTQYF. Full variable domain (remainder filled in from reference TRBV7-2 and TRBJ2-3): GAGVSQSPSNKVTEKGKDVELRCDPISGHTALYWYRQSLGQGLEFLIYFQGNSAPDKSGLPSDRFSAERTGGSVSTLTIQRTQQEDSAVYLCASSLTGGRMDTQYFGPGTRLTVL.

The chain employs TRBV7-2 and TRBJ2-2; 9 nucleotides line up with TRBD1. The V segment lost 5 bases and the J segment 5 bases; nucleotides outside the gene matches: 9. The CDR3 sequence is 16 residues long. Germline CDR1 is SGHTA and CDR2 is FQGNSA. CDR3 DNA sequence: TGTGCCAGCAGCAAGAGGTGGGACAGGGCAACCGGGGAGCTGTTTTTT. It codes for CASSKRWDRATGELFF. The complete variable domain, with remaining parts taken from reference TRBV7-2 and TRBJ2-2, reads GAGVSQSPSNKVTEKGKDVELRCDPISGHTALYWYRQSLGQGLEFLIYFQGNSAPDKSGLPSDRFSAERTGGSVSTLTIQRTQQEDSAVYLCASSKRWDRATGELFFGEGSRLTVL.

The J gene is TRBJ1-3, the V gene TRBV6-2 or TRBV6-3; D possibly corresponds to TRBD1 (5 bases). V gave up 8 bases and J gave up 0 bases, with 17 bases separating them. From germline, CDR1 is MNHEY and CDR2 SVGEGT. This CDR3 contains 16 residues. The CDR3 nucleotides read TGTGCCAGCGGTTCGAGCAGGGCGGTCTCTGGAAACACCATATATTTT. This codes for CASGSSRAVSGNTIYF.

The chain recombines TRBV5-1 with TRBJ2-7; D gene unclear. The CDR3 is made up of 14 amino acids. V dropped 0 bases and J dropped 3 bases, with 10 bases sitting between them. CDR1 and CDR2 from the germline V gene are SGHRS and YFSETQ. CDR3 in amino acids: CASSLVEANYEQYF. The CDR3 region has the DNA TGCGCCAGCAGCTTGGTAGAAGCTAACTACGAGCAGTACTTC.

This sequence joins TRBV9 and TRBJ2-5; TRBD1 matches at 8 bases. The V segment lost 4 bases and the J segment 4 bases; nucleotides outside the gene matches: 6. The CDR3 extends over 14 amino acids. From germline, CDR1 is SGDLS and CDR2 YYNGEE. The CDR3: CASSSWTGSETQYF. DNA of the CDR3: TGTGCCAGCAGCTCTTGGACAGGGTCAGAGACCCAGTACTTC.

The CDR3 is CASSWDMNTEAFF. The CDR3 coding sequence is TGTGCCAGCAGCTGGGACATGAACACTGAAGCTTTCTTT. The chain has TRBV7-3 and TRBJ1-1; D may be TRBD1 (6 bases). V lost 4 bases and J 0 bases, leaving 6 bases between the germline ends. CDR1 is SGHTA, CDR2 FQGTGA, per germline. The CDR3 length is 13 residues.

The chain joins TRBV18 to TRBJ2-2; D possibly corresponds to TRBD1 (5 bases). V was clipped by 3 bases and J by 6 bases, with 11 bases between them. The length of the CDR3 is 14 residues. Germline CDR1 and CDR2: KGHSH and LQKENI. The CDR3 protein is CASSPNQGPGELFF. The CDR3 DNA reads as TGTGCCAGCTCACCTAACCAGGGTCCCGGGGAGCTGTTTTTT.

This chain connects TRBV11-3 to TRBJ2-7, with TRBD2 identical over 14 bases. The CDR3 loop spans 16 amino acids. Germline loops: CDR1 SGHNT, CDR2 YENEEA. Trimming removed 5 bases from V and 4 bases from J; junction bases left unmatched: 7. The CDR3: CASSPAGTSGSYEQYF. The CDR3 region has the DNA TGTGCCAGCAGCCCGGCCGGGACTAGCGGGAGTTACGAGCAGTACTTC.

The chain employs TRBV10-3 and TRBJ1-6; 9 nucleotides line up with TRBD1. In germline, CDR1 is ENHRY, CDR2 SYGVKD. V shed 2 bases, J shed 9 bases, and the junction held 11 bases outside the gene matches. The CDR3 has 17 residues. The CDR3 DNA reads as TGTGCCATCAGTGAGACCCTATTCGGGACAGGGAGTTCACCCCTCCACTTT. This gives the protein CAISETLFGTGSSPLHF.

As concerns this clone: The sample carries other DNA sequences with the same CDR3. The chain recombines TRBV7-6 with TRBJ2-2; a weak D match, TRBD1 (5 bases). V was shortened by 1 base and J by 5 bases, with 11 bases between the two germline ends. The CDR3 spans 15 residues. CDR1 SGHVS and CDR2 FNYEAQ come from the germline V gene. CDR3 nucleotides: TGTGCCAGCAGCTTAGGTACAGGAGTGACCGGGGAGCTGTTTTTT. As protein: CASSLGTGVTGELFF.

V is TRBV10-3 and J is TRBJ2-7; 8 nucleotides agree with TRBD1. CDR1 is ENHRY and CDR2 is SYGVKD in the germline V gene. J was trimmed by 4 bases and V by 2 bases; bases with no gene match: 7. The CDR3 spans 15 residues. The CDR3, as DNA: TGTGCCATCAGTGAGACCCGGGACAGGAGATACGAGCAGTACTTC. Protein product: CAISETRDRRYEQYF.